This TCR beta chain was profiled in a study of T cells in Graves' hyperthyroidism and ophthalmopathy. Whole-study context: Blood from the periphery was taken at initial diagnosis, before any treatment. Findings of the study overall: Blood also contained most expanded thyroid clonotypes above 0.001.

A patient was excluded if there was uncontrolled infection, other autoimmune disease, pregnancy or lactation. Using approximately 10 ml of fresh peripheral blood, PBMCs were prepared. Amplification yielded TCR beta CDR3 regions, with RNA transcripts as the source. HTBI primers were used for first-round RT-PCR of the TCR CDR3. TCRdb used MiXCR to reprocess the multiplex PCR reads, holding one entry per CDR3 protein. The table lists hundreds of thousands of distinct CDR3 sequences, approximately 15% of them singletons. This clonotype came up many times. Its matching antigen is unknown. This CDR3 has 14 residues. Germline assignment: CDR1 DFQATT and CDR2 SNEGSKA (reference sequence). V gave up 3 bases and J gave up 5 bases; unmatched junction bases: 4.

The clonotype originates from a woman aged 25-40 years with Graves' hyperthyroidism. V usage is TRBV20-1 and J usage is TRBJ2-4, with 10 bases matching TRBD2. Sequencing was done on a sample of blood. For the CDR3, the DNA is TGCAGTGCTAGCGGTGGACTAGCGGAAAACATTCAGTACTTC. Its protein product is CSASGGLAENIQYF.